These T cell receptor beta chains were read from a single sample in a study of shared clonotypes between healthy human individuals. Data came from immunoSEQ multiplex PCR; TCRdb stores just in-frame clones and leaves some out. The data contain some 1 million clones, under 80% of them seen just once; the ten biggest clones take up 1.4%. The sequencing input was memory CD4+ T cells sorted from blood. The source of these receptors is a man between 18 and 35 years old in good health. Both conserved end residues are part of each CDR3. Each record gives: V gene, D gene, J gene, clone size, CDR3 DNA, CDR3 protein. The D gene is left open where the match is weak. Part of the rows lack a size; the others show once, few, many or a class for expanded clones.

TRBV4-3	TRBD2	TRBJ2-1	.	TGCGCCAGCAGCCAAGAAGGACTAGCGGATTACAATGAGCAGTTCTTC	CASSQEGLADYNEQFF
TRBV10-3	TRBD2	TRBJ2-7	.	TGTGCCATCAGTGAGAGCCTAGCGGGATCGGGGGAGCAGTACTTC	CAISESLAGSGEQYF
TRBV6-5	.	TRBJ2-6	.	TGTGCCAGCACCCTATCTGGGGCCAACGTCCTGACTTTC	CASTLSGANVLTF
TRBV5-5	.	TRBJ1-2	.	TGTGCCAGCAGCCGCCAGATCATCGGCTACACCTTC	CASSRQIIGYTF
TRBV10-3	.	TRBJ1-3	.	TGTGCCACGAGCAGGGGCGAGGCTGGAAACACCATATATTTT	CATSRGEAGNTIYF
TRBV19	.	TRBJ2-2	once	TGTGCCACCGGGACGTGGTACACCGGGGAGCTGTTTTTT	CATGTWYTGELFF
TRBV7-9	.	TRBJ2-3	few	TGTGCCAGCAGCTTGGCGGGTCCGTTCGCAGATACGCAGTATTTT	CASSLAGPFADTQYF
TRBV27	.	TRBJ2-7	.	TGTGCCAGCAGTATACAGGGGACTGAGACCTACGAGCAGTACTTC	CASSIQGTETYEQYF
TRBV19	.	TRBJ2-2	.	TGTGCCAGTAGTATAGGAGGACGGAAGAACACCGGGGAGCTGTTTTTT	CASSIGGRKNTGELFF
TRBV28	.	TRBJ1-1	few	TGTGCCAGCAGGGGAGGAGGGGCGGAGAACACTGAAGCTTTCTTT	CASRGGGAENTEAFF
TRBV14	.	TRBJ1-3	.	TGTGCCAGCAGCCCCGGAGGGTCCGCCGTCGGAAACACCATATATTTT	CASSPGGSAVGNTIYF
TRBV7-2	.	TRBJ2-1	.	TGTGCCAGCAGCCCAAGCTACAATGAGCAGTTCTTC	CASSPSYNEQFF
TRBV7-9	.	TRBJ1-2	.	TGTGCCAGCAGCTTAGGATCTTCGTACGGTAACTATGGCTACACCTTC	CASSLGSSYGNYGYTF
TRBV6-1	TRBD2	TRBJ2-7	.	TGTGCCAGCAGCTTGGACGGGCGACTAGCGGACGAGCAGTACTTC	CASSLDGRLADEQYF
TRBV5-6	TRBD1	TRBJ2-1	few	TGTGCCAGCAGCTTGGCCATCGACAGGGTGAATGAGCAGTTCTTC	CASSLAIDRVNEQFF
TRBV5-1	TRBD2	TRBJ2-7	once	TGCGCCAGCAGCTTGGCACTAGCGGGAGGGCTCGGAGAGCAGTACTTC	CASSLALAGGLGEQYF
TRBV4-1	.	TRBJ2-3	once	TGCGCCAGCAGCCCCCCGCTGGGCGTCACAGATACGCAGTATTTT	CASSPPLGVTDTQYF
TRBV28	.	TRBJ2-3	many	TGTGCCAGCAGTTTATTAGCTGTGCATACGCAGTATTTT	CASSLLAVHTQYF
TRBV15	.	TRBJ1-4	few	TGTGCCACCAGCAGAGGGGAGGGGAATGAAAAACTGTTTTTT	CATSRGEGNEKLFF
TRBV9	TRBD1	TRBJ1-4	.	TGTGCCAGCAGCGCCGACAGGGGCACTGAAAAACTGTTTTTT	CASSADRGTEKLFF
TRBV5-1	.	TRBJ2-7	.	TGCGCCAGCAGCAGAGCAGCGGGCGCTACCTACGAGCAGTACTTC	CASSRAAGATYEQYF
TRBV4-3	.	TRBJ1-2	.	TGCGCCAGCAGCTCGACAGTGGGCTATGGCTACACCTTC	CASSSTVGYGYTF
TRBV28	.	TRBJ1-2	.	TGTGCCTATAAGGCAGGGCCGCGGGGCTACACCTTC	CAYKAGPRGYTF
TRBV6-5	.	TRBJ1-5	once	TGTGCCAGCAGTTACAGGCAGGGTGGAAATCAGCCCCAGCATTTT	CASSYRQGGNQPQHF
TRBV10-1	TRBD2	TRBJ2-1	.	TGCGCCAGCAGTCTAGGACTAGCGGGTAACAATGAGCAGTTCTTC	CASSLGLAGNNEQFF
TRBV7-9	.	TRBJ1-1	.	TGTGCCAGCAGCTCCTTAGGGTTTAACACTGAAGCTTTCTTT	CASSSLGFNTEAFF
TRBV6-1	TRBD1	TRBJ1-1	.	TGTGCCAGCAATGACCAGACAGGGTTCGGCACTGAAGCTTTCTTT	CASNDQTGFGTEAFF
TRBV29-1	.	TRBJ1-1	.	TGCAGCGCTGTAATACAGGGACGGTCCCTTGAAGCTTTCTTT	CSAVIQGRSLEAFF
TRBV19	.	TRBJ2-7	.	TGTGCCAGCAGAGTGAGTCGGGACTTC	CASRVSRDF
TRBV2	.	TRBJ1-6	.	TGTGCCAGCAGGCAGGGTAATTCACCCCTCCACTTT	CASRQGNSPLHF
TRBV6-1	TRBD1	TRBJ1-2	.	TGTGCCAGCAGTGCGCGACAGGGTATCGATGGCTACACCTTC	CASSARQGIDGYTF
TRBV14	.	TRBJ2-5	few	TGTGCCAGCAGCCAATCCCGTAGAGATGAGACCCAGTACTTC	CASSQSRRDETQYF
TRBV10-3	.	TRBJ2-3	.	TGTGCCATCCAGGGTGTCGCAGATACGCAGTATTTT	CAIQGVADTQYF
TRBV30	TRBD1	TRBJ1-5	few	TGTGCCTGGAGTTTAGGACAGGGGGACCCCCAGCATTTT	CAWSLGQGDPQHF
TRBV4-1	.	TRBJ1-2	.	TGCGCCAGCAGCCAGGAGACGGCCATTGGCGGGTACACCTTC	CASSQETAIGGYTF
TRBV6-1	.	TRBJ2-7	few	TGTGCCAGCACCGGAAGGAACAGAAAATACGAGCAGTACTTC	CASTGRNRKYEQYF
TRBV6-1	.	TRBJ1-1	.	TGTGCCAGCAGTGAATATCCCAGGAGTGAAGCTTTCTTT	CASSEYPRSEAFF
TRBV27	.	TRBJ1-2	.	TGTGCCAGCAGTTTAGGTGTCCGGCGCGCCGGCTACACCTTC	CASSLGVRRAGYTF
TRBV11-3	TRBD2	TRBJ2-2	.	TGTGCCAGCAGCTTAGTGTTCCTAGCGGGAGATACAGCCGGGGAGCTGTTTTTT	CASSLVFLAGDTAGELFF
TRBV10-3	TRBD2	TRBJ2-7	.	TGTGCCATAAGGACTAGCGGGAGCTACGAGCAGTACTTC	CAIRTSGSYEQYF
TRBV5-1	TRBD1	TRBJ2-3	.	TGCGCCAGCAGCTTGGGGGACAGGGGACGGGATACGCAGTATTTT	CASSLGDRGRDTQYF
TRBV6-6	.	TRBJ2-2	.	TGTGCCACTCCTGGCGGAGCGAACACCGGGGAGCTGTTTTTT	CATPGGANTGELFF
TRBV7-6	TRBD1	TRBJ2-5	once	TGTGCCAGCAGTTTCGGGACAGGCCGGGAGACCCAGTACTTC	CASSFGTGRETQYF
TRBV14	.	TRBJ2-7	few	TGTGCCAGCAGCCGGGATCTTAGAGGCGAGCAGTACTTC	CASSRDLRGEQYF
TRBV10-3	.	TRBJ2-3	.	TGTGCCATCAGTGCTGGGACACCTAGCACAGATACGCAGTATTTT	CAISAGTPSTDTQYF
TRBV2	TRBD2	TRBJ2-3	.	TGTGCCAGCAACCTAGCGGGGGGCACAGATACGCAGTATTTT	CASNLAGGTDTQYF
TRBV5-4	TRBD1	TRBJ2-7	.	TGTGCCAGCAGCTTGGAACAGGGGCCTTACGAGCAGTACTTC	CASSLEQGPYEQYF
TRBV10-3	.	TRBJ2-5	.	TGTGCCACAATCCCAGGGCCTCAAGAGACCCAGTACTTC	CATIPGPQETQYF
TRBV2	.	TRBJ2-1	.	TGTGCCAGCAGTGAAACAGATGAGCAGTTCTTC	CASSETDEQFF
TRBV30	TRBD1	TRBJ1-1	many	TGTGCCGGAGGTACAGGGGGCAAACTCACTGAAGCTTTCTTT	CAGGTGGKLTEAFF
TRBV19	.	TRBJ2-2	once	TGTGCCAGTAGTATAGACCAAGAAGGAGTGAACACCGGGGAGCTGTTTTTT	CASSIDQEGVNTGELFF
TRBV30	.	TRBJ2-6	.	TGTGCCTGGAGCGGGGGCGGCTCTGGGGCCAACGTCCTGACTTTC	CAWSGGGSGANVLTF